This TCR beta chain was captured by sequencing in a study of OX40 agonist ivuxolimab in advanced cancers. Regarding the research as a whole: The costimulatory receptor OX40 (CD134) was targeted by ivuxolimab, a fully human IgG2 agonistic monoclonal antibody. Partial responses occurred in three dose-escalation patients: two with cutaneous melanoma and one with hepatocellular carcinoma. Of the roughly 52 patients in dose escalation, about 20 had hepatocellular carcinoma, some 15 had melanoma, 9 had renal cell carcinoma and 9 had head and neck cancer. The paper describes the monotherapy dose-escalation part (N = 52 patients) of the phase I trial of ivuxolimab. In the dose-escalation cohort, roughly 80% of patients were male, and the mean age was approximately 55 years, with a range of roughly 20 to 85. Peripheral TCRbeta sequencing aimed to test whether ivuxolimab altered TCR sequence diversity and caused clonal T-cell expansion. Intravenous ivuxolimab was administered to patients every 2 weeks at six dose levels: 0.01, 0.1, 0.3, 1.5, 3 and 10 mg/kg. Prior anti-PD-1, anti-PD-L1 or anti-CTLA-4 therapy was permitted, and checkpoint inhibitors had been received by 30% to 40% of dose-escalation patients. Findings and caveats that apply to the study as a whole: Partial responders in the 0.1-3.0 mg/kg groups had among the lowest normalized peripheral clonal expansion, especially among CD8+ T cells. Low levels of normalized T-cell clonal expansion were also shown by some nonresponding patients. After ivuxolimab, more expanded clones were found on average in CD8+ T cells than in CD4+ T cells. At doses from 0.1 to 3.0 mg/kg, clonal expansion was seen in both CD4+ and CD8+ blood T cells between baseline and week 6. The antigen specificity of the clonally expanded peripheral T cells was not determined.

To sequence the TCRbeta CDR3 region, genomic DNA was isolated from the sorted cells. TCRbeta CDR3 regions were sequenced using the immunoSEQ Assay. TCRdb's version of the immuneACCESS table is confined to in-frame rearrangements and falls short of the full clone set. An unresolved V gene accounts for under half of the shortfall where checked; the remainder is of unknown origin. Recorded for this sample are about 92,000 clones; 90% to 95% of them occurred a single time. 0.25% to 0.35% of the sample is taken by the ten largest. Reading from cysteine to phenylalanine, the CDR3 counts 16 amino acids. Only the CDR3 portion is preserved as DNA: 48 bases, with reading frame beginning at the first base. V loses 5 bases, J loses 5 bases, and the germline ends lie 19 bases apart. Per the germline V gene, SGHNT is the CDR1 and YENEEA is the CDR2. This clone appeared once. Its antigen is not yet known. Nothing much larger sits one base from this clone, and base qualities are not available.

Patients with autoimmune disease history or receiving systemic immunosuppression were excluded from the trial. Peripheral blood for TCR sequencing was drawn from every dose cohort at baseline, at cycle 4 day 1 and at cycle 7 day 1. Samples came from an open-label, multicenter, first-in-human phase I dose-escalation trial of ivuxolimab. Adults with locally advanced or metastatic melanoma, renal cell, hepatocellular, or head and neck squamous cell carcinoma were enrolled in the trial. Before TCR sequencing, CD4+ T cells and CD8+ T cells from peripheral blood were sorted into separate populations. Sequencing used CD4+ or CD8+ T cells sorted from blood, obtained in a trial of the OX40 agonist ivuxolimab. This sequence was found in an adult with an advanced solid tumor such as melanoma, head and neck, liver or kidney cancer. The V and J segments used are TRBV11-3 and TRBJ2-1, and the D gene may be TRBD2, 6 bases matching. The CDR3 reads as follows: CASSPQSASEDNEQFF. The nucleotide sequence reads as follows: TGTGCCAGCAGCCCCCAGTCGGCTAGCGAGGACAATGAGCAGTTCTTC.